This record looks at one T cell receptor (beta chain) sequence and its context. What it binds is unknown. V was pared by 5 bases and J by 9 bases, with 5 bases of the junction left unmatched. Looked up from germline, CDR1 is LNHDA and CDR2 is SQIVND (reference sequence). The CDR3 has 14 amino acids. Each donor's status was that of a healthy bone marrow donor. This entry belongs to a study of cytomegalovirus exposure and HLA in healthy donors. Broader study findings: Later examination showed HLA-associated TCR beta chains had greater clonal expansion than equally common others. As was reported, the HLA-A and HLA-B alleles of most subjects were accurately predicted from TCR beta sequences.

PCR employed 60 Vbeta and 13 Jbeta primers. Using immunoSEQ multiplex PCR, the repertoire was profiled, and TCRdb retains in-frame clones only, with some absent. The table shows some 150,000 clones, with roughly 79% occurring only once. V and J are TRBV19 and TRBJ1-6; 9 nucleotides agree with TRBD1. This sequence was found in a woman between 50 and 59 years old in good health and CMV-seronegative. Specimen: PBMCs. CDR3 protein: CASSLGQGISPLHF. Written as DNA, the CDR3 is TGTGCCAGTAGTCTAGGACAGGGGATTTCACCCCTCCACTTT.